This TCR beta chain is from a study of shared clonotypes between healthy human individuals. The overall study: A couple of women and three men aged 18 to 49 made up the donors.

Only CD45RO-negative cells positively selected for CCR7 counted as naive CD8 cells, so terminally differentiated effector memory CD45RA+ cells were excluded. The germline gives CDR1 MNHEY, CDR2 SMNVEV (reference sequence). The CDR3 runs to 14 residues. The germline V and J ends were trimmed by 6 bases and 6 bases, with 16 bases remaining between them. Sequencing used immunoSEQ multiplex PCR; TCRdb keeps in-frame clones, though not all of them. The sample holds about 2.2 million clones; just over 90% are singletons and the top ten take more than 1.5%. The chain recombines TRBV27 with TRBJ2-3, with a possible D match to TRBD2 (5 bases). The sequenced sample was naive CD8+ T cells from PBMCs. This TCR was recovered from a man between 18 and 35 years old in good health. Some clones in this sample may be carry-over from other donors' samples. CDR3 in DNA: TGTGCCAGCAGCGAAAGAGGGCGGGCCGATACGCAGTATTTT. Protein: CASSERGRADTQYF.